The clone carrying this TCR beta chain was found a few times. What it recognizes is unknown. The data belong to a study of cytomegalovirus exposure and HLA in healthy donors. Both 60 Vbeta primers and 13 Jbeta primers went into the PCR. Sequencing used immunoSEQ multiplex PCR; TCRdb keeps in-frame clones, though not all of them. The sample lists more than 95,000 clones, approximately 74% occurring once. Germline V CDR1 and CDR2: KGHSH, LQKENI. The length of the CDR3 is 15 residues. The J segment lost 11 bases and the V segment lost 5 bases, leaving 12 bases of the junction unmatched. The study, taken as a whole, reports: A list of 150 to 200 TCR beta chains associated with cytomegalovirus was given.

The sequence came from a man between 40 and 49 years old in good health and CMV-seropositive. This chain links TRBV18 with TRBJ1-1; TRBD1 aligns across 12 bases. The sequenced sample was PBMCs. The CDR3 bases are TGTGCCAGCTCAAACACCGGGACAGGGGGCTTCGTGGCTTTCTTT. It translates to CASSNTGTGGFVAFF.